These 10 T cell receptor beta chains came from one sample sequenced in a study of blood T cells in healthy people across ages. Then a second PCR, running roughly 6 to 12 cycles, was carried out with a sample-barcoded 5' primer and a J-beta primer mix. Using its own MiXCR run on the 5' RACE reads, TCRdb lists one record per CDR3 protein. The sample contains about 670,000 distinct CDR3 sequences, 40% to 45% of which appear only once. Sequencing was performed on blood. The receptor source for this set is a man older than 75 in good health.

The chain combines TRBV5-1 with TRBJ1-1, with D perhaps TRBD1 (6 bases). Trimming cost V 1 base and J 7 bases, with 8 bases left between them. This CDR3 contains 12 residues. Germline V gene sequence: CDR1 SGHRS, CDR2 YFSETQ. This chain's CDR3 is CASSLNRDEAFF. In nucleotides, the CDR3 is TGCGCCAGCAGCTTGAACAGGGATGAAGCTTTCTTT.

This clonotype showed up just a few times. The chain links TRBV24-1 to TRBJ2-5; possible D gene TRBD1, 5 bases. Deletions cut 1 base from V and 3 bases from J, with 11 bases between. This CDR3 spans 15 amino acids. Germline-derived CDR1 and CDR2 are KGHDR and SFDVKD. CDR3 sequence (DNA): TGTGCCACCAGTGATTTCGCGGCAGGGAAAGAGACCCAGTACTTC. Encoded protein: CATSDFAAGKETQYF.

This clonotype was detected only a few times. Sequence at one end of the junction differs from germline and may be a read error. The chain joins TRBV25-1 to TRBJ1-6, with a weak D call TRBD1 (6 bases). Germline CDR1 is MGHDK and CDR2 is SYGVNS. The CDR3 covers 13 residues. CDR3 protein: CASSPRQDSPPHF. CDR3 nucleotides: TGTGCCAGCAGTCCACGACAGGATTCACCCCCCCACTTT.

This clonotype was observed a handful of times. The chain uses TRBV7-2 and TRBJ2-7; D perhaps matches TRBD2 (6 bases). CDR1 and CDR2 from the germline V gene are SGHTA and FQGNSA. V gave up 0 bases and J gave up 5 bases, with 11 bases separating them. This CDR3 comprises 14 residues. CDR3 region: CASSLAAGNDEQYF. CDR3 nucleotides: TGTGCCAGCAGCTTAGCGGCGGGAAACGACGAGCAGTACTTC.

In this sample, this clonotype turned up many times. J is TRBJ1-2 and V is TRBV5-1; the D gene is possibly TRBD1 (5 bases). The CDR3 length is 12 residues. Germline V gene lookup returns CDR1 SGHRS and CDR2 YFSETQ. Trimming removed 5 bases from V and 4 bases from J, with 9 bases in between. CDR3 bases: TGCGCCAGCAGACCGGGACTCTATGGCTACACCTTC. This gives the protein CASRPGLYGYTF.

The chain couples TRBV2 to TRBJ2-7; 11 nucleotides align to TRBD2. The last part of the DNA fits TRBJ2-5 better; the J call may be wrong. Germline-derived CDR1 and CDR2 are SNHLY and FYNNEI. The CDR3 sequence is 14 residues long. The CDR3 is CASRLLAGEGTQYF. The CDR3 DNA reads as TGTGCCAGCAGGCTACTAGCGGGAGAGGGGACCCAGTACTTC.

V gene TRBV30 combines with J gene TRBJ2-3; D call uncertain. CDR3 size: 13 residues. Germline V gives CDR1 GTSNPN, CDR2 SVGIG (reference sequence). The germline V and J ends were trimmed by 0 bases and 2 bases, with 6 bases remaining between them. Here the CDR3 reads CAWSVHLTDTQYF. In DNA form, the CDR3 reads TGTGCCTGGAGTGTACACCTCACAGATACGCAGTATTTT.

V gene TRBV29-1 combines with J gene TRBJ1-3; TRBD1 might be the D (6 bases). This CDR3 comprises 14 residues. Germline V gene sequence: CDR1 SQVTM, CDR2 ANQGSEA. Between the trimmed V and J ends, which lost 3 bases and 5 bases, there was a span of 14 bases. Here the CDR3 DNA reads TGCAGCGTTGACAGGGGTGACGTTCGAAACACCATATATTTT. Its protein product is CSVDRGDVRNTIYF.

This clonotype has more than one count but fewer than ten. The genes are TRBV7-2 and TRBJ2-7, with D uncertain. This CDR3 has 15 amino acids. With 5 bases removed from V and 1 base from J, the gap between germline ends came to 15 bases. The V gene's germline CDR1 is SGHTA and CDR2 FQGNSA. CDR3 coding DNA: TGTGCCAGCAGCGCTAGTGGTATTCGGTCCTACGAGCAGTACTTC. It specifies CASSASGIRSYEQYF.

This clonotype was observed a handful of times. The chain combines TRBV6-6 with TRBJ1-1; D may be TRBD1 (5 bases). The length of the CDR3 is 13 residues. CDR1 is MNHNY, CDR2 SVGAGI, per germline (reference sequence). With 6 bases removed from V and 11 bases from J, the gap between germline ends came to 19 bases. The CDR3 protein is CASSPTGNTLAFF. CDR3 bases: TGTGCCAGCAGCCCTACAGGTAATACGCTGGCTTTCTTT.